Listed below are T cell receptor beta chains from one sample, sequenced in a study of early T cells in non-severe SARS-CoV-2 infection. TCRdb itself ran the 5' RACE reads through MiXCR, one entry per CDR3 protein. The repertoire holds roughly 67,000 distinct CDR3 sequences, with about 11% as singletons. Specimen: whole blood. These receptors were taken from an adult who was a healthcare worker with PCR-confirmed SARS-CoV-2 infection or an uninfected control (not recorded which). The CDR3 runs from the conserved cysteine through the conserved F or W. The D gene is left open where the match is weak. Clone size is given for some rows only: seen once, a few or many times, or a class if the clone is expanded.

V: TRBV7-9; D: TRBD2; J: TRBJ2-1; size: NA; DNA: TGTGCCAGCAGCTTAAGCCATGCGGGAGGGAACAATGAGCAGTTCTTC; CDR3: CASSLSHAGGNNEQFF
V: TRBV12-3/TRBV12-4; D: NA; J: TRBJ2-5; size: NA; DNA: TGTGCCAGCAGTCTAACAGGGTCAGAGACCCAGTACTTC; CDR3: CASSLTGSETQYF
V: TRBV14; D: NA; J: TRBJ1-3; size: few; DNA: TGTGCCAGCAGCCAAGACAGGGGAAACACCATATATTTT; CDR3: CASSQDRGNTIYF
V: TRBV20-1; D: NA; J: TRBJ2-7; size: many; DNA: TGCAGTGCTAGAGTACGCTACGAGCAGTACTTC; CDR3: CSARVRYEQYF
V: TRBV5-1; D: TRBD2; J: TRBJ2-1; size: NA; DNA: TGCGCCAGCAGCTTGGGGAGCGGGAGGGCGTCTGAGCAGTTCTTC; CDR3: CASSLGSGRASEQFF
V: TRBV19; D: NA; J: TRBJ2-1; size: NA; DNA: TGTGCCAGTAGTATGGCGCTAGCCTATGAGCAGTTCTTC; CDR3: CASSMALAYEQFF
V: TRBV6-2/TRBV6-3; D: NA; J: TRBJ2-7; size: NA; DNA: TGTGCCAGCAAGGAGGCTAGCTCCTACGAGCAGTACTTC; CDR3: CASKEASSYEQYF
V: TRBV28; D: NA; J: TRBJ1-5; size: NA; DNA: TGTGCCACGAGCAATCAGCCCCAGCATTTT; CDR3: CATSNQPQHF
V: TRBV6-1; D: NA; J: TRBJ1-2; size: few; DNA: TGTGCCAGCAGTGAACGGGGGCGCCAGGCCAGCAACTATGGCTACACCTTC; CDR3: CASSERGRQASNYGYTF
V: TRBV28; D: TRBD1; J: TRBJ1-5; size: many; DNA: TGTGCCAGCAGCAGCCGACAGGGGGAGGTTCAGCCCCAGCATTTT; CDR3: CASSSRQGEVQPQHF
V: TRBV7-9; D: TRBD1; J: TRBJ1-3; size: many; DNA: TGTGCCAGCAGCCCACGGACAGGGGGCTTCTACACCATATATTTT; CDR3: CASSPRTGGFYTIYF
V: TRBV6-1; D: NA; J: TRBJ2-7; size: many; DNA: TGTGCCAGCAGTGTTGGGACGGTCCCCTACGAGCAGTACTTC; CDR3: CASSVGTVPYEQYF
V: TRBV27; D: NA; J: TRBJ1-6; size: NA; DNA: TGTGCCAGCAGTTTCCTCCGACAGCATTCACCCCTCCACTTT; CDR3: CASSFLRQHSPLHF
V: TRBV30; D: TRBD2; J: TRBJ2-2; size: many; DNA: TGTGCCTGGACACCGGGGGGAGTAGAGACCGGGGAGCTGTTTTTT; CDR3: CAWTPGGVETGELFF
V: TRBV2; D: NA; J: TRBJ2-1; size: many; DNA: TGTGCCAGCAGTGGGGCAGGGGCCTACAATGAGCAGTTCTTC; CDR3: CASSGAGAYNEQFF
V: TRBV4-3; D: TRBD1; J: TRBJ2-7; size: NA; DNA: TGCGCCAGCAGCCAAGGGGTCCTACCGGGACAGGGGGTCTACGAGCAGTACTTC; CDR3: CASSQGVLPGQGVYEQYF
V: TRBV24-1; D: NA; J: TRBJ2-2; size: few; DNA: TGTGCCACCAGACAGGGGAACACCGGGGAGCTGTTTTTT; CDR3: CATRQGNTGELFF
V: TRBV11-2; D: NA; J: TRBJ2-1; size: few; DNA: TGTGCCAGCAGCGCAAGACAGTCTGGCTCCTACAATGAGCAGTTCTTC; CDR3: CASSARQSGSYNEQFF
V: TRBV20-1; D: NA; J: TRBJ1-1; size: many; DNA: TGCAGTGCCAAAGGGGTGCAGGTCACTGAAGCTTTCTTT; CDR3: CSAKGVQVTEAFF
V: TRBV7-2; D: TRBD1; J: TRBJ2-1; size: many; DNA: TGTGCCAGCAGCCCTAGGGGGCTCCCCGAGCAGTTCTTC; CDR3: CASSPRGLPEQFF
V: TRBV11-2; D: NA; J: TRBJ2-5; size: many; DNA: TGTGCCAGCAGCTCAGGGGTGACCCAGTACTTC; CDR3: CASSSGVTQYF
V: TRBV9; D: TRBD2; J: TRBJ2-1; size: few; DNA: TGTGCCAGCAGCGTATACCCAGCGGGAGTAGATGAGCAGTTCTTC; CDR3: CASSVYPAGVDEQFF
V: TRBV3-1; D: NA; J: TRBJ2-6; size: NA; DNA: TGTGCCAGCAGCCAAGGAGCGGCTGGGGCCAACGTCCTGACTTTC; CDR3: CASSQGAAGANVLTF
V: TRBV4-1; D: TRBD1; J: TRBJ2-7; size: few; DNA: TGCGCCAGCAGCCAAGCTGATTTCGTAGGACAGGGGCGATACGAGCAGTACTTC; CDR3: CASSQADFVGQGRYEQYF